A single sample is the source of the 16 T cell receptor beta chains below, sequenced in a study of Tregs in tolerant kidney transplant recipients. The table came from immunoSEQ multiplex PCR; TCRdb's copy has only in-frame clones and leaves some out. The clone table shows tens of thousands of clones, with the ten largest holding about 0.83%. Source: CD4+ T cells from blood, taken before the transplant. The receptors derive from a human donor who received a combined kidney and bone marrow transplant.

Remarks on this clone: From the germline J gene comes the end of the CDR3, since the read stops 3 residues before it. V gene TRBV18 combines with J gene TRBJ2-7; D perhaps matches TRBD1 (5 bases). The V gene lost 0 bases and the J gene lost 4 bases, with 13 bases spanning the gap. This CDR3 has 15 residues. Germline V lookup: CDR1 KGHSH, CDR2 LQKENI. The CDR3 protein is CASSPPATDTYEQYF. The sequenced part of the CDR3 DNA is TGTGCCAGCTCACCACCGGCGACAGACACTTACGAG.

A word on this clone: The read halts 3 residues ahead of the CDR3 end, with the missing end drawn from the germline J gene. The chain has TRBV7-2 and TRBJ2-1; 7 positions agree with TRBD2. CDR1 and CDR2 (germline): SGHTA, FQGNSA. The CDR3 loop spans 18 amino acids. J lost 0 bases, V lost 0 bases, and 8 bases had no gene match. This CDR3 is CASSLAVGLAASYNEQFF. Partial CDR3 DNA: TGTGCCAGCAGCTTAGCGGTGGGTCTAGCGGCCTCCTACAATGAG.

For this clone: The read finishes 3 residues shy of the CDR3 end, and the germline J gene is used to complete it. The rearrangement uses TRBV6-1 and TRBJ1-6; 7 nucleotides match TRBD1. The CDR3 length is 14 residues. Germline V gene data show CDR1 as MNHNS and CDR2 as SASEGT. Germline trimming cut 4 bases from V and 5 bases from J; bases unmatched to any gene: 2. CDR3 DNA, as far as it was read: TGTGCCAGCAGTGGGGGGACAGATAATTCACCC. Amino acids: CASSGGTDNSP. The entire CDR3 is CASSGGTDNSPLHF.

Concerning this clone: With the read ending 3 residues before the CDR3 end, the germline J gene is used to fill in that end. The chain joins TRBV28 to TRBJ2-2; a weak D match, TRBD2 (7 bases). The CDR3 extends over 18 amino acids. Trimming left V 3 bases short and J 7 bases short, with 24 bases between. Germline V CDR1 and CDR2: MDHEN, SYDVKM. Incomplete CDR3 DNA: TGTGCCAGCAGTTTGCCACCGTTTCCGGGGGGCCTAGGCGGGGAG. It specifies CASSLPPFPGGLGGE. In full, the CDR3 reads CASSLPPFPGGLGGELFF.

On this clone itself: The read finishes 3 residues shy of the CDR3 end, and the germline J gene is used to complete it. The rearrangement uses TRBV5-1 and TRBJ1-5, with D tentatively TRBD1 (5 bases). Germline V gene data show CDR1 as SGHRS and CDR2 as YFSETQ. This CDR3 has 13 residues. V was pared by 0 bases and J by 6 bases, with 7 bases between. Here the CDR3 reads CASSLGGSQPQHF. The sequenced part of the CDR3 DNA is TGCGCCAGCAGCTTGGGGGGCAGTCAGCCC.

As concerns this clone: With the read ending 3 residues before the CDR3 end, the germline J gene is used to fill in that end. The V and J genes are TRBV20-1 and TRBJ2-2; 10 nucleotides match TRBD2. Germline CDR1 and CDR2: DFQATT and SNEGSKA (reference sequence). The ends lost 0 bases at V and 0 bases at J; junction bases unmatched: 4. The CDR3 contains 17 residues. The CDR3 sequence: CSARDAGLAPNTGELFF. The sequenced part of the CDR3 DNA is TGCAGTGCTAGAGATGCGGGACTAGCGCCGAACACCGGGGAG.

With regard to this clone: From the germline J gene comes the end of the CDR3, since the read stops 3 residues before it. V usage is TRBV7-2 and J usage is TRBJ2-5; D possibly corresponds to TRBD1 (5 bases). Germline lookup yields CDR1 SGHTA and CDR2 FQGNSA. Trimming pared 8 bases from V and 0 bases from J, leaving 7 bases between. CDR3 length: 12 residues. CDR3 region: CASAGYQETQYF. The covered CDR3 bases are TGTGCCAGCGCAGGGTACCAAGAGACC.

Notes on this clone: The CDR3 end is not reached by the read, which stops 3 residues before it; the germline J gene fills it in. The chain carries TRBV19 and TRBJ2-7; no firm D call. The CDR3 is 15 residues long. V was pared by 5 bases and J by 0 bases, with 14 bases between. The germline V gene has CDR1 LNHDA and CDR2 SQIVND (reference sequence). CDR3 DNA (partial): TGTGCCAGTAGTGCTACGTTCCGAAGCTCCTACGAG. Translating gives CASSATFRSSYE. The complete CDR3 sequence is CASSATFRSSYEQYF.

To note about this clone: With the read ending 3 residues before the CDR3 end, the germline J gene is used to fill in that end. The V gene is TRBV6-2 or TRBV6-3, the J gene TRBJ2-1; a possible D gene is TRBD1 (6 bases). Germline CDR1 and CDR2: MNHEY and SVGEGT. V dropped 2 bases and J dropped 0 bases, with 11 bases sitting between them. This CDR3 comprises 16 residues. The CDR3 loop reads CASSYGTGFSYNEQFF. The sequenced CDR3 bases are TGTGCCAGCAGTTACGGAACAGGGTTCTCCTACAATGAG.

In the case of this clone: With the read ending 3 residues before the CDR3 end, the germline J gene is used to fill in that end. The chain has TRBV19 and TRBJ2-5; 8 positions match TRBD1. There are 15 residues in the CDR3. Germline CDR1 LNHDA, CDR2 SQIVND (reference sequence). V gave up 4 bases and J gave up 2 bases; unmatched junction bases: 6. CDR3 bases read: TGTGCCAGTAGTAACATGGACAGGGCGCAAGAGACC. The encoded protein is CASSNMDRAQET. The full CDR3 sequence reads CASSNMDRAQETQYF.

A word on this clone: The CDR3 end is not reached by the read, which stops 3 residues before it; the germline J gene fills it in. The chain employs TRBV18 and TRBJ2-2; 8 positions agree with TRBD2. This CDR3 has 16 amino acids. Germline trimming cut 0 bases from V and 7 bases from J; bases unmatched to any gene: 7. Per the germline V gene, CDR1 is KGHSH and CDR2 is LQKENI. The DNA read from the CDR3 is TGTGCCAGCTCACCACCGAGCGGGAGAAATATCGGGGAG. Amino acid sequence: CASSPPSGRNIGE. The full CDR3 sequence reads CASSPPSGRNIGELFF.

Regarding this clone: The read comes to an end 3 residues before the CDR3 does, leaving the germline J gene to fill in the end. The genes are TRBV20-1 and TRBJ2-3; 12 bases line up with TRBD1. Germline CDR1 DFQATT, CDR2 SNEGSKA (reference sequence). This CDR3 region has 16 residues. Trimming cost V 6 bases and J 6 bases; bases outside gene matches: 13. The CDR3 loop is CSAYSPGTGGGDTQYF. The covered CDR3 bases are TGCAGTGCGTACTCCCCCGGGACAGGGGGCGGGGATACG.

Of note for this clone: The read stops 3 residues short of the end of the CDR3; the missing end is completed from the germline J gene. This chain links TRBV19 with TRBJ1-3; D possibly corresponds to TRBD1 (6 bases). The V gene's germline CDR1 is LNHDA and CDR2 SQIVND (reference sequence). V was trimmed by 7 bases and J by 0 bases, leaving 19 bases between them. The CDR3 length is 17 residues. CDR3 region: CASTSWSGGRSGNTIYF. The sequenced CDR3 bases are TGTGCCAGTACCTCATGGAGCGGGGGCCGCTCTGGAAACACC.

Incomplete CDR3 DNA: TGTGCCAGTACAGGGGGCTACGGTGAG. Encoded protein: CASTGGYGE. The full CDR3 reads CASTGGYGEQFF. The chain recombines TRBV2 with TRBJ2-1; 9 nucleotides align to TRBD1. Sequencing ends 3 residues short of the CDR3 end; the germline J gene provides the rest. The CDR3 totals 12 residues. Germline-derived CDR1 and CDR2 are SNHLY and FYNNEI. J was trimmed by 9 bases and V by 9 bases; bases with no gene match: 6.

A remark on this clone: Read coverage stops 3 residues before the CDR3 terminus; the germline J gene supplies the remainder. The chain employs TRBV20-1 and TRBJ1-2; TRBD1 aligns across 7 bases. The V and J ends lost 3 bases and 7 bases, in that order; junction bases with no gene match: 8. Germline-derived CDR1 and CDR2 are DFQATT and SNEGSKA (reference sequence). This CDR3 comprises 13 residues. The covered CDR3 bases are TGCAGTGCTAGTGCGTCAGGGGGTAGTGGC. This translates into CSASASGGSG. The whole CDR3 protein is CSASASGGSGYTF.

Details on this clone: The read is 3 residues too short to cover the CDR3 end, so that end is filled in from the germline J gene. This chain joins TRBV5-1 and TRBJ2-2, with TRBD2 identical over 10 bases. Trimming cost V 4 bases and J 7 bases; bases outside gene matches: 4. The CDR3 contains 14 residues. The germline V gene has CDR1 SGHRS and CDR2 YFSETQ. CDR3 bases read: TGCGCCAGCAGCCCAGCGGGGGGGAGCGGGGAG. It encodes CASSPAGGSGE. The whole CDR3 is CASSPAGGSGELFF.